Reported below is one T cell receptor beta chain. Its antigen is not identified. The sample is drawn from a study of cytomegalovirus exposure and HLA in healthy donors. Overall study results and limits: V- and J-gene trimming of TCR beta was linked (in a later analysis) to a missense DCLRE1C variant. Most likely, a cluster of highly shared sequence variants arose as a sequencing artifact. Prediction of most subjects' HLA-A and HLA-B alleles by TCR beta sequences was reportedly accurate.

PCR employed 60 Vbeta and 13 Jbeta primers. Sequenced by immunoSEQ multiplex PCR; TCRdb stores in-frame clones only, minus some. The top ten clones hold approximately 2.1% of a sample with 120,000 or so clones, roughly 80% of them seen once. V lost 4 bases, J lost 5 bases, and 5 bases stayed unmatched. The CDR3 has 15 amino acids. Germline V gene data show CDR1 as SGDLS and CDR2 as YYNGEE. The specimen was PBMCs. The chain combines TRBV9 with TRBJ1-6, with 8 bases lining up with TRBD1. The TCR was taken from a man aged 25-45 years in good health and CMV-seronegative. Here the CDR3 reads CASSRTGIDNSPLHF. The CDR3 nucleotides are TGTGCCAGCAGCCGGACAGGGATTGATAATTCACCCCTCCACTTT.